These 5 T cell receptor beta chains were all obtained from the same sample, sequenced in a study of molecular identifiers for immune sequencing clone quantification. Each CDR3 protein gets one entry after TCRdb re-called the PCR reads with MiXCR. The sample has a few hundred thousand distinct CDR3 sequences, roughly 24% seen once. Specimen: naive CD8+ T cells from blood, with Jurkat cell RNA spiked in. Subset noted: FACS-sorted CD8+CD4-CCR7+CD45RA+ naive T cells. The receptor set was obtained from a human donor in good health. Some libraries in this study had Jurkat cell RNA spiked in.

Only a few counts were recorded for this clonotype. V gene TRBV5-5 combines with J gene TRBJ2-3; TRBD1 matches at 8 bases. The J segment lost 4 bases and the V segment lost 4 bases, leaving 8 bases of the junction unmatched. The CDR3 has 15 amino acids. CDR1 is SGHKS and CDR2 is YYEKEE in the germline V gene (reference sequence). The DNA of the CDR3 is TGTGCCAGCAGCCGAGGACAGGGCAGCTCAGATACGCAGTATTTT. This encodes CASSRGQGSSDTQYF.

This clonotype came up once. The missing conserved phenylalanine or tryptophan at the end of this CDR3 makes a read error likely. The chain carries TRBV7-2 and TRBJ2-3; 11 positions agree with TRBD2. The CDR3 consists of 17 residues. Trimming removed 0 bases from V and 3 bases from J; junction bases left unmatched: 5. Germline CDR1 is SGHTA and CDR2 is FQGNSA. The CDR3 region is CASSLASRTSGTDTQYL. Here the CDR3 DNA reads TGTGCCAGCAGCTTAGCATCCCGGACTAGCGGGACAGATACGCAGTATCTT.

This clonotype has only a few counts. V is TRBV12-3 or TRBV12-4 and J is TRBJ2-3; 8 bases are shared with TRBD2. The CDR3 spans 11 residues. V gave up 6 bases and J gave up 11 bases; unmatched junction bases: 4. This chain's CDR3 is CASSRTSMQYF. In nucleotides, the CDR3 is TGTGCCAGCAGCAGGACTAGCATGCAGTATTTT.

The chain has TRBV30 and TRBJ1-6; D gene unclear. CDR1 is GTSNPN, CDR2 SVGIG, per germline (reference sequence). This CDR3 contains 16 residues. Trimming took 1 base from V and 0 from J, leaving 10 bases between them. DNA for the CDR3: TGTGCCTGGAGTGACAGTCCGAGCTCCTATAATTCACCCCTCCACTTT. As protein: CAWSDSPSSYNSPLHF.

On this clonotype: This sequence may be a read error, since a much larger clone differs from it by one base. The chain couples TRBV29-1 to TRBJ1-4, with TRBD1 matching over 8 bases. Trimming at V came to 4 bases and at J to 5 bases, leaving 9 bases not matched to a gene. In germline, CDR1 is SQVTM, CDR2 ANQGSEA. The CDR3 is 15 amino acids. The CDR3 here is CSVGTSDRENEKLFF. CDR3 bases: TGCAGCGTTGGAACCTCGGACAGGGAGAATGAAAAACTGTTTTTT. Filled out from reference TRBV29-1 and TRBJ1-4, the complete variable domain reads SAVISQKPSRDICQRGTSLTIQCQVDSQVTMMFWYRQQPGQSLTLIATANQGSEATYESGFVIDKFPISRPNLTFSTLTVSNMSPEDSSIYLCSVGTSDRENEKLFFGSGTQLSVL.